These T cell receptor beta chains were read from a single sample in a study of T cells in narcolepsy. The repertoire was sequenced with immunoSEQ multiplex PCR; TCRdb's copy has only in-frame clones and lacks some. Among 25,000 to 35,000 clones listed, more than 70% were seen once. Sequencing input: CD45RA- memory CD4+ T cells from PBMCs. These TCRs come from a human donor with narcolepsy. Each CDR3 is given with its conserved first and last residue. The D gene is left open where the match is weak. The size field is filled for only some rows; it gives once, few, many or a size class.

-	TRBV6-1	-	TRBJ1-1	TGTGCCAGCAATGGGTTAAGGATCACTGAAGCTTTCTTT	CASNGLRITEAFF
-	TRBV14	medium-sized	TRBJ1-1	TGTGCCAGCAGCCACCACGGGGCTGGGACTGAAGCTTTCTTT	CASSHHGAGTEAFF
-	TRBV6-1	-	TRBJ1-3	TGTGCCAGCAGTGAAGGAACGGGGTCAGGCGTCTCTGGAAACACCATATATTTT	CASSEGTGSGVSGNTIYF
TRBD1	TRBV5-5	-	TRBJ1-1	TGTGCCAGCAGCCCGGGACAGGTGTGGACTGAAGCTTTCTTT	CASSPGQVWTEAFF
TRBD1	TRBV7-6	-	TRBJ1-4	TGTGCCAGCAGCCTACTGGCGGAGGGGGCGCTGAATGAAAAACTGTTTTTT	CASSLLAEGALNEKLFF
-	TRBV19	-	TRBJ1-5	TGTGCCAGTAGTATTGAAGGGGCTCGGGGTCAGCCCCAGCATTTT	CASSIEGARGQPQHF
-	TRBV19	-	TRBJ2-5	TGTGCCAGTAGTTTCAAAGAGACCCAGTACTTC	CASSFKETQYF
-	TRBV6-6	-	TRBJ2-7	TGTGCCAGCAGTACTCTCGGAGTCGGCGAGCAGTACTTC	CASSTLGVGEQYF
-	TRBV9	-	TRBJ2-2	TGTGCCAGCACCGAGGGACTGAACACCGGGGAGCTGTTTTTT	CASTEGLNTGELFF
TRBD1	TRBV7-9	-	TRBJ2-5	TGTGCCAGCAGCTTAGGGGACAGGGGGCGGAAGGAGACCCAGTACTTC	CASSLGDRGRKETQYF
-	TRBV6-1	-	TRBJ1-4	TGTGCCGGAGCGGCAGACTCAGAAAAACTGTTTTTT	CAGAADSEKLFF
TRBD1	TRBV7-8	-	TRBJ1-2	TGTGCCAGCAGCCCAGGGACAGGGTATGGCTACACCTTC	CASSPGTGYGYTF
TRBD1	TRBV2	-	TRBJ1-6	TGTGCCAGCAGTGTACGAAACAGGGGGGCAGGTAATTCACCCCTCCACTTT	CASSVRNRGAGNSPLHF
TRBD1	TRBV23-1	-	TRBJ2-3	TGCGCCAGCAGCCAGGACAGGGGATGGGGTACAGATACGCAGTATTTT	CASSQDRGWGTDTQYF
TRBD1	TRBV5-1	-	TRBJ1-6	TGCGCCAGCAGCCCGGGACAGGGCATAAACCTACCCCTCCACTTT	CASSPGQGINLPLHF
-	TRBV11-2	-	TRBJ2-3	TGTGCCAGCAGCCTAACTGGGGGCCCCACAGATACGCAGTATTTT	CASSLTGGPTDTQYF
TRBD1	TRBV5-4	-	TRBJ1-1	TGTGCCAGCAGCTTGGTCCGGGACAGTGAAGCTTTCTTT	CASSLVRDSEAFF
-	TRBV28	-	TRBJ1-1	TGTGCCAGCAGTTTCCCGGGGGCCGCCTTTGAAGCTTTCTTT	CASSFPGAAFEAFF